This T cell receptor (beta chain) appears in the sequencing data of a study of T cell responses to AZD1222 COVID-19 vaccine (dated by TCRdb to the early 2020s). As for the study more broadly: AZD1222 recipients given second doses at about 4 weeks or at about 12 weeks were pooled, since spike-specific TCR depth and breadth were not found to differ between the two schedules. TCR sequencing was performed for 230 to 250 trial participants, of whom about 200 were given two doses of AZD1222 and 26 were given two doses of MenACWY control vaccine. Trial participants were enrolled into age subgroups of 18-55, 56-69 and 70-plus years, which contained around 140, 26 and 57 TCR-sequenced participants, respectively. General conclusions and limits of the study: Reportedly, close to half of the unique spike-specific TCRs recognized epitopes lying outside the regions that are mutated in the B.1.351 and B.1.1.7 variants. Only five to seven AZD1222 recipients were SARS-CoV-2 seropositive at baseline, limiting conclusions about previously exposed vaccinees. After two AZD1222 doses, spike-specific TCR breadth and depth were significantly higher than at day 0 and than in MenACWY recipients. The 56-69-year group was small, and its depth increase did not reach significance, likely because of low power. CD4 TCRs associated with the vaccine covered the entire spike protein, and the dominant responses were in regions 160-218 and 743-854. Because no samples from the day 14 peak response were available, repertoires could be characterized only after the peak T cell response. Most participants were white British and females outnumbered males, and the authors suggested that clonal diversity may have been underestimated.

In the germline V gene (reference sequence), CDR1 corresponds to LNHDA and CDR2 to SQIVND. The V end gives up 8 bases and the J end 8 bases, leaving 14 bases in the junction not matched to a gene. The CDR3 runs 16 residues from the cysteine to the phenylalanine. The CDR3 DNA has 48 bases and is translated from base 1. What the time point label conveys for this sample: baseline before first vaccination. Samples from vaccinated people were obtained from the UK trials COV001 and COV002, which included a single-blind randomized controlled phase 2/3 trial of AZD1222 (ChAdOx1 nCoV-19) in healthy adults. For TCRbeta chain sequencing, PBMC samples were collected from trial participants at day 0 and at day 28 after the second dose. About this clone itself: This clone's antigen is unknown. No clone much larger than this one lies a single base away; base qualities are absent.

The CDR3 regions of human TCRbeta chains were analyzed by immunosequencing. The paper's processing steps were these. Repertoire TCRs were matched against a reference library of SARS-CoV-2-specific TCRs generated with the MIRA antigen-specificity platform. Breadth meant the fraction of unique TCRs that were SARS-CoV-2-associated, whereas depth meant the fraction of total T cells that were SARS-CoV-2-associated. Using the MIRA data, every spike-specific TCR was mapped to the spike region that the TCR reacted to and assigned to either a CD4 or a CD8 class. Log10-transformed breadth and depth values were compared by one-way ANOVA with Sidak's multiple comparisons tests. Entries here come from immuneACCESS through TCRdb and include only in-frame sequences with V and J called. Some clones fail to appear in such tables; in the studies checked, an unresolved V gene covers under half of the shortfall, and the cause of the remainder is unknown. V and J calls and clone size are copied from that table; D and trimming were computed from the DNA. The sample has roughly 150,000 clones on record, just over 85% of them singletons. Roughly 3.8% of the sample lies in the top ten.

Material: peripheral blood, obtained on day 0 of AZD1222 vaccination. The clonotype was recovered from an adult in good health. Recombination joined TRBV19 with TRBJ2-1; TRBD2 aligns with 11 central bases. This receptor carries the CDR3 CASWGYGLAGRYEQFF. Read as DNA, the sequence is TGTGCCAGTTGGGGCTACGGACTAGCGGGTCGGTATGAGCAGTTCTTC.